The 3 T cell receptor beta chains listed next were all sequenced from one sample in a study of graft-versus-host responses after intestinal transplantation. Assay used: immunoSEQ multiplex PCR; TCRdb lists only in-frame clones, some missing. The sample carries approximately 99,000 clones, about 90% recorded once. Their antigen targets remain unknown. Sequenced material: unstimulated CD8+ T cells sorted from spleen or lymph node cells, taken before transplant. These receptors all come from a human donor who was the organ donor for an intestinal transplant.

The V call is TRBV30, the J call TRBJ2-7; 10 bases map to TRBD1. Germline V CDR1 and CDR2: GTSNPN, SVGIG (reference sequence). The junction had 9 bases not matched to a gene; V was cut back by 8 bases and J by 5 bases. This CDR3 has 13 residues. This CDR3 is CAGVGQGGDEQYF. DNA of the CDR3: TGTGCCGGGGTCGGACAGGGGGGGGACGAGCAGTACTTC.

The chain has TRBV5-4 and TRBJ1-2, with 7 bases identical to TRBD1. The germline V gene encodes CDR1 SGHNT and CDR2 YYREEE (reference sequence). The V gene end was trimmed by 0 bases and the J gene end by 4 bases; junction bases not matched to a gene: 6. This CDR3 contains 15 residues. CDR3 coding DNA: TGTGCCAGCAGCTTGGAAGTCGAGGGGGCCTATGGCTACACCTTC. Residues: CASSLEVEGAYGYTF. The whole variable domain, filled in from reference TRBV5-4 and TRBJ1-2, reads ETGVTQSPTHLIKTRGQQVTLRCSSQSGHNTVSWYQQALGQGPQFIFQYYREEENGRGNFPPRFSGLQFPNYSSELNVNALELDDSALYLCASSLEVEGAYGYTFGSGTRLTVV.

This clone was counted a few times. In DNA, the CDR3 is TGTGCCAGCAGCTTGGGGGCAGGGGGGCAGCCCCAGCATTTT. Its translation is CASSLGAGGQPQHF. The V gene is TRBV5-6, the J gene TRBJ1-5; 7 nucleotides agree with TRBD1. V dropped 0 bases and J dropped 7; count of bases not matched to a gene: 4. The germline V gene encodes CDR1 SGHDT and CDR2 YYEEEE. The CDR3 covers 14 residues. Full variable domain (rest looked up from reference TRBV5-6 and TRBJ1-5): DAGVTQSPTHLIKTRGQQVTLRCSPKSGHDTVSWYQQALGQGPQFIFQYYEEEERQRGNFPDRFSGHQFPNYSSELNVNALLLGDSALYLCASSLGAGGQPQHFGDGTRLSIL.